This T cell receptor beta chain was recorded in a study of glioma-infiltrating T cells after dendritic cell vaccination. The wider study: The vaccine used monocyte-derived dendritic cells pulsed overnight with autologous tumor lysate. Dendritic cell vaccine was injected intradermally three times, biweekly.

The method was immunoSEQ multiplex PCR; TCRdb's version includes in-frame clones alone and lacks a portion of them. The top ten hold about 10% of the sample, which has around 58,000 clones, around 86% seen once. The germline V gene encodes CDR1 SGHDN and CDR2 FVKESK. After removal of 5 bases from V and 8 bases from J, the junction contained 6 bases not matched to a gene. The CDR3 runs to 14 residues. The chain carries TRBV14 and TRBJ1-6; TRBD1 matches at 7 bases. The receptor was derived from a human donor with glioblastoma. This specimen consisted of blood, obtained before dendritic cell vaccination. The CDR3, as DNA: TGTGCCAGCAGCGACCTCCAGGGGGATTCACCCCTCCACTTT. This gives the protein CASSDLQGDSPLHF.